What follows describes a single T cell receptor (beta chain). Its antigen is unidentified. This sequence may be a read error, since a much larger clone differs from it by one base. The germline CDR1 and CDR2 sequences are SGHTA and FQGTGA. With 7 bases removed from V and 4 bases from J, the gap between germline ends came to 13 bases. The CDR3 is 13 amino acids. From the 5' RACE reads, TCRdb called clonotypes with MiXCR, one entry per CDR3 protein. The sample lists fewer than 200,000 distinct CDR3 sequences; 15% to 20% were seen once. These data come from a study of CD8 T cells in ankylosing spondylitis. General study findings and limits: Made up of eight or nine highly homologous variants, a TCR beta motif appeared characteristic of ankylosing spondylitis blood. The authors reported significant enrichment of disease-linked clones in matched ankylosing spondylitis synovial fluid.

The receptor was isolated from a male donor with ankylosing spondylitis or in good health (not recorded which). The rearrangement uses TRBV7-3 and TRBJ1-2; no clear D. The source material was blood, either unsorted or a sorted T cell fraction (not recorded which). The CDR3, as DNA: TGTGCCAGCAACTCCCCGGGCAGCTATGGCTACACCTTC. Encoded protein: CASNSPGSYGYTF.